This T cell receptor (beta chain) was recovered during a study of blood T cell repertoires in COVID-19 (dated by TCRdb to the early 2020s). Background on the whole study: Samples from collaborators originated in the United States, Italy and Spain and spanned both the acute and convalescent phases of COVID-19. The prospective study material was composed of cDNA or gDNA derived from T cells, B-cell-depleted T cells, or PBMCs. Subjects who had been exposed to COVID-19, were actively infected with it, or had recovered from it provided the deeply sampled blood TCRbeta repertoires that made up the dataset. The repertoires were made available in a free public database intended to serve as a resource for research on the immune response to SARS-CoV-2. The samples were drawn from the first 160 participants of the ongoing ImmuneRACE study and from 950 to 1,500 subjects provided by 6 global collaborators. Nearly every sample came with metadata listing a de-identified subject ID, COVID-19 status, age in years and sex. Where available, HLA class I and class II types were taken from metadata supplied by the sample provider and were not determined by assay-based typing.

The CDR3 starts with the cysteine, ends with the phenylalanine, and has 16 residues. Only CDR3 DNA remains: 48 bases, in frame from the first base. CDR1 and CDR2 are read off the germline V gene as SGDLS and YYNGEE. Trimmed from V: 0 bases; trimmed from J: 7 bases; junction bases lacking a gene match: 6. The collaborating institutions used their own protocols to collect whole blood in K2EDTA tubes. Collaborator samples were shipped for TCRbeta analysis as frozen whole blood, isolated PBMCs, or DNA extracted from either sample type. A remark on this clone: It has no known antigen specificity. There are no base qualities to consult, and no much larger clone falls within one base.

The immunoSEQ Assay, a bias-controlled multiplex PCR, was used to amplify TCRbeta CDR3 regions from genomic DNA. Per the authors' processing: The number of nucleated cells in each sample was estimated by amplification of reference gene primers within the assay. To quantify the absolute abundance of each unique TCRbeta CDR3 rearrangement, sequence reads were collapsed and filtered. For each sample, productive Simpson clonality was calculated as the square root of Simpson's diversity index across productive rearrangements. The clones in this table, taken by TCRdb from immuneACCESS, are in-frame only. Not every clone is retained; where verified, under half of the shortfall comes from an unresolved V gene, and the cause of the rest is unknown. D and trimming were read from the DNA, whereas the V and J calls and clone size are those reported in that table. The sample table contains tens of thousands of clones; only one count was recorded for approximately 81% of them. Together, the top ten hold around 40% of the sample.

Points the paper makes about the study in general: Clinical and demographic metadata were provided uncurated, with the amount varying by source and participant.

The material sequenced was peripheral blood. The chain is made from TRBV9 and TRBJ2-2; 10 bases in the junction line up with TRBD2. This clonotype was obtained from a man aged 80 or over with acute or convalescent COVID-19. Here is the DNA: TGTGCCAGCAGCGTAGATCCTAGCGGGAGAATCGGGGAGCTGTTTTTT. Translated, it reads CASSVDPSGRIGELFF.